Detailed here is one TCR beta chain. PCR involved 60 Vbeta and 13 Jbeta primers. Repertoires were generated with immunoSEQ multiplex PCR, while TCRdb's copy carries only in-frame clones and drops some. Among around 150,000 clones listed, about 71% were seen once. The entry originates in a study of cytomegalovirus exposure and HLA in healthy donors. Trimming took off 2 bases at V and 4 bases at J, with 3 bases between the two ends. The CDR3 totals 12 residues. The germline V gene encodes CDR1 MGHRA and CDR2 YSYEKL. The sequenced material came from PBMCs. The receptor was derived from a woman in her 30s in good health and CMV-seronegative. The chain carries TRBV4-1 and TRBJ1-3; D gene uncertain. CDR3: CASSQSGNTIYF. The CDR3 DNA follows: TGCGCCAGCAGCCAATCAGGAAACACCATATATTTT.